Following are 29 T cell receptor beta chains from one sample sequenced in a study of cytomegalovirus exposure and HLA in healthy donors. With 60 Vbeta and 13 Jbeta primers, the PCR was carried out. Method: immunoSEQ multiplex PCR; TCRdb's copy keeps in-frame clones and lacks some. The sample lists 100,000 to 150,000 clones, over 75% occurring once. The sequencing sample was made of PBMCs. The receptors were gathered from a woman in her thirties or forties in good health and CMV-seropositive.

The V gene is TRBV7-9, the J gene TRBJ2-7; 7 nucleotides align to TRBD1. The length of the CDR3 is 15 residues. Looked up from germline, CDR1 is SEHNR and CDR2 is FQNEAQ (reference sequence). Unmatched junction bases numbered 12, after V lost 5 bases and J lost 5 bases. CDR3 sequence: CASSHLTGMSDEQYF. In DNA, the CDR3 is TGTGCCAGCAGCCATTTGACAGGGATGTCCGACGAGCAGTACTTC.

In its sample, this clone was seen a few times. The chain has TRBV2 and TRBJ1-4; 10 nucleotides match TRBD1. With 6 bases clipped from V and 8 bases from J, the junction kept 3 bases outside the gene matches. This CDR3 is built from 13 residues. Germline assignment: CDR1 SNHLY and CDR2 FYNNEI. The CDR3 region is CASRRDRGEKLFF. The CDR3 coding sequence is TGTGCCAGCAGGAGGGACAGGGGAGAAAAACTGTTTTTT. Drawing the rest from reference TRBV2 and TRBJ1-4, the complete variable domain is EPEVTQTPSHQVTQMGQEVILRCVPISNHLYFYWYRQILGQKVEFLVSFYNNEISEKSEIFDDQFSVERPDGSNFTLKIRSTKLEDSAMYFCASRRDRGEKLFFGSGTQLSVL.

The V gene is TRBV27, the J gene TRBJ1-3; 7 bases map to TRBD1. CDR1 is MNHEY, CDR2 SMNVEV, per germline (reference sequence). V lost 5 bases to trimming and J lost 4 bases; unmatched junction nucleotides: 5. This CDR3 region has 14 residues. The CDR3 region has the DNA TGTGCCAGCAGTAGACAGGGTTCAGGAAACACCATATATTTT. Its translation is CASSRQGSGNTIYF.

This chain links TRBV5-1 with TRBJ1-4, with D possibly TRBD1 on 5 matching bases. Trimming cost V 5 bases and J 7 bases, with 12 bases left between them. This CDR3 contains 13 residues. CDR1 SGHRS and CDR2 YFSETQ come from the germline V gene. This CDR3 reads CASSSGRAEKLFF. The DNA for the CDR3 is TGCGCCAGCAGTTCAGGGAGGGCTGAAAAACTGTTTTTT. Supplemented by reference TRBV5-1 and TRBJ1-4, the full variable domain reads KAGVTQTPRYLIKTRGQQVTLSCSPISGHRSVSWYQQTPGQGLQFLFEYFSETQRNKGNFPGRFSGRQFSNSRSEMNVSTLELGDSALYLCASSSGRAEKLFFGSGTQLSVL.

The chain uses TRBV5-1 and TRBJ2-3; D remains unclear. Germline V gene data show CDR1 as SGHRS and CDR2 as YFSETQ. The CDR3 extends over 15 amino acids. The germline V and J ends were trimmed by 0 bases and 3 bases, with 11 bases remaining between them. The CDR3 loop reads CASSLAADGTDTQYF. CDR3 coding DNA: TGCGCCAGCAGCTTGGCGGCCGACGGGACAGATACGCAGTATTTT.

This clone has a single count. The rearrangement links TRBV19 to TRBJ1-2; D remains ambiguous. Germline V gives CDR1 LNHDA, CDR2 SQIVND (reference sequence). V gave up 4 bases and J gave up 8 bases, with 17 bases separating them. This CDR3 has 14 amino acids. Written as DNA, the CDR3 is TGTGCCAGTAGTACCCCCGCGCGACGAGGAGGCTACACCTTC. This sequence encodes CASSTPARRGGYTF.

This clone was seen a handful of times. The chain links TRBV29-1 to TRBJ2-7; the match to TRBD1 covers 10 bases. This CDR3 is built from 17 residues. The J segment lost 2 bases and the V segment lost 2 bases, leaving 12 bases of the junction unmatched. Germline loops: CDR1 SQVTM, CDR2 ANQGSEA. Here the CDR3 DNA reads TGCAGCGTTGAACCGGGACAGGGGAAAAGCACCCCCTACGAGCAGTACTTC. It is translated as CSVEPGQGKSTPYEQYF.

The CDR3 protein is CASSFTRVFTYEQYF. The CDR3 region has the DNA TGTGCCAGCAGTTTCACACGGGTGTTCACCTACGAGCAGTACTTC. The gene calls are TRBV13 and TRBJ2-7; the D is unclear. Trimming shortened V by 6 bases and J by 2 bases, and 17 bases separated the two germline ends. The germline gives CDR1 PRHDT, CDR2 FYEKMQ (reference sequence). The CDR3 is 15 amino acids.

The J gene is TRBJ2-3, the V gene TRBV6-4; 8 bases line up with TRBD2. This CDR3 contains 15 residues. Germline CDR1 and CDR2: MRHNA and SNTAGT. With 2 bases clipped from V and 3 bases from J, the junction kept 4 bases outside the gene matches. The CDR3 DNA reads TGTGCCAGCAGTGACGGGCGGGGGGCTACAGATACGCAGTATTTT. It translates to CASSDGRGATDTQYF.

This clone was seen a handful of times. The chain couples TRBV4-3 to TRBJ2-1; D may be TRBD1 (6 bases). Germline CDR1 LGHNA, CDR2 YSLEER. The V end was cut by 4 bases, the J end by 9 bases, with 16 bases between. The CDR3 has 14 amino acids. DNA for the CDR3: TGCGCCAGCAGCCTTACGGGACAATTCGGTGAGCAGTTCTTC. Translation gives CASSLTGQFGEQFF.

The chain links TRBV7-2 to TRBJ2-1; 9 bases fit TRBD1. Germline V gene data show CDR1 as SGHTA and CDR2 as FQGNSA. The CDR3 consists of 15 residues. The V gene end was trimmed by 7 bases and the J gene end by 3 bases; junction bases not matched to a gene: 7. CDR3 loop: CASTHRQGVYNEQFF. The CDR3 region has the DNA TGTGCCAGCACCCACAGACAGGGGGTCTACAATGAGCAGTTCTTC.

The chain is built from TRBV27 and TRBJ2-7, with D possibly TRBD1 on 5 matching bases. Germline V gives CDR1 MNHEY, CDR2 SMNVEV (reference sequence). Trimming took 0 bases from V and 4 from J, leaving 13 bases between them. CDR3 length equals 15 residues. Written as DNA, the CDR3 is TGTGCCAGCAGTTTATCAAGGGGCGCAAGGTACGAGCAGTACTTC. It yields the protein CASSLSRGARYEQYF.

The rearrangement joins TRBV30 to TRBJ1-1; D unclear. This CDR3 has 14 residues. Between the trimmed V and J ends, which lost 0 bases and 1 base, there was a span of 9 bases. Germline V gene lookup returns CDR1 GTSNPN and CDR2 SVGIG (reference sequence). CDR3 protein: CAWSVSVQNTEAFF. The CDR3 nucleotides read TGTGCCTGGAGTGTATCAGTTCAGAACACTGAAGCTTTCTTT. Supplemented by reference TRBV30 and TRBJ1-1, the full variable domain reads SQTIHQWPATLVQPVGSPLSLECTVEGTSNPNLYWYRQAAGRGLQLLFYSVGIGQISSEVPQNLSASRPQDRQFILSSKKLLLSDSGFYLCAWSVSVQNTEAFFGQGTRLTVV.

This clone was counted a single time. The genes are TRBV6-1 and TRBJ2-5; TRBD1 might be the D (5 bases). V lost 7 bases and J 5 bases, leaving 5 bases between the germline ends. There are 10 residues in the CDR3. Germline lookup yields CDR1 MNHNS and CDR2 SASEGT. This CDR3 is CASKGETQYF. CDR3 nucleotides: TGTGCCAGCAAGGGGGAGACCCAGTACTTC.

This chain links TRBV29-1 with TRBJ1-2; TRBD1 agrees at 7 bases. Trimming took 7 bases from V and 6 from J; bases not matched to a gene: 8. Germline V gene sequence: CDR1 SQVTM, CDR2 ANQGSEA. CDR3 length equals 12 residues. This CDR3 is CSGETGRDGYTF. The DNA of the CDR3 is TGCAGCGGGGAGACAGGGCGGGATGGCTACACCTTC. Full variable domain (remainder filled in from reference TRBV29-1 and TRBJ1-2): SAVISQKPSRDICQRGTSLTIQCQVDSQVTMMFWYRQQPGQSLTLIATANQGSEATYESGFVIDKFPISRPNLTFSTLTVSNMSPEDSSIYLCSGETGRDGYTFGSGTRLTVV.

The rearrangement uses TRBV7-2 and TRBJ2-5; the match to TRBD2 covers 8 bases. Trimming removed 4 bases from V and 5 bases from J; junction bases left unmatched: 6. CDR3 size: 14 residues. CDR1 and CDR2 (germline): SGHTA, FQGNSA. The CDR3 spells CASSSRAGDETQYF. As DNA, the CDR3 is TGTGCCAGCAGCTCTAGAGCGGGAGACGAGACCCAGTACTTC.

The chain carries TRBV5-4 and TRBJ2-3; D unclear. Trimming pared 4 bases from V and 3 bases from J, leaving 12 bases between. The CDR3 has 14 amino acids. Per germline, CDR1 SGHNT and CDR2 YYREEE (reference sequence). CDR3 sequence reads: CASSPGLSTDTQYF. The CDR3 DNA reads TGTGCCAGCAGCCCCGGTTTAAGTACAGATACGCAGTATTTT.

The chain joins TRBV13 to TRBJ2-1; 10 nucleotides match TRBD2. Germline loops: CDR1 PRHDT, CDR2 FYEKMQ (reference sequence). This CDR3 is 15 amino acids long. The junction had 8 bases not matched to a gene; V was cut back by 2 bases and J by 10 bases. The CDR3 region is CASSLLAGVSGEQFF. CDR3 bases: TGTGCCAGCAGCTTACTAGCGGGAGTCTCAGGGGAGCAGTTCTTC.

This CDR3 is CASGQGALVGTQYF. In DNA form, the CDR3 reads TGTGCCAGCGGCCAGGGGGCTTTGGTAGGGACCCAGTACTTC. The rearrangement uses TRBV6-6 and TRBJ2-5, with TRBD1 identical over 8 bases. CDR1 is MNHNY, CDR2 SVGAGI, per germline (reference sequence). The trim removed 8 bases at V and 7 bases at J, leaving 12 bases unmatched. CDR3 length: 14 amino acids.

This chain uses TRBV19 with TRBJ1-1; no clear D gene. CDR3 length equals 16 residues. The V end was cut by 5 bases, the J end by 4 bases, with 20 bases between. Germline CDR1 LNHDA, CDR2 SQIVND (reference sequence). The CDR3: CASSHASIGVSTEAFF. CDR3 sequence (DNA): TGTGCCAGTAGTCATGCGAGTATCGGTGTAAGCACTGAAGCTTTCTTT.

This sequence joins TRBV7-9 and TRBJ2-7, with D unresolved. The CDR3 loop spans 13 amino acids. The germline CDR1 and CDR2 sequences are SEHNR and FQNEAQ (reference sequence). Trimming pared 4 bases from V and 1 base from J, leaving 8 bases between. As DNA, the CDR3 is TGTGCCAGCAGCTATTCCCAATCCTACGAGCAGTACTTC. Translating it yields CASSYSQSYEQYF.

On this clone itself: The junction and the germline gene differ at one end; a read error may be behind it. The sample has other DNA sequences that encode this CDR3 too. CDR3 bases: TGTGCCAGCACCTCAGAAGCAACTAATGAAAAACTGTTTTTC. Translation gives CASTSEATNEKLFF. This chain joins TRBV27 and TRBJ1-4; no definite D call. CDR1 and CDR2 (germline): MNHEY, SMNVEV (reference sequence). The CDR3 spans 14 residues.

The chain couples TRBV5-1 to TRBJ2-3, with 11 bases fitting TRBD2. The germline gives CDR1 SGHRS, CDR2 YFSETQ. The CDR3 covers 14 residues. With V trimmed by 2 bases and J by 5 bases, 1 base remained unmatched. For the CDR3, the DNA is TGCGCCAGCAGCTTAGGACTAGCGGGAGATACGCAGTATTTT. As protein: CASSLGLAGDTQYF.

V gene TRBV28 combines with J gene TRBJ2-7; D remains unclear. The V gene's germline CDR1 is MDHEN and CDR2 SYDVKM. The CDR3 loop spans 12 amino acids. The V end was cut by 1 base, the J end by 3 bases, with 4 bases between. The CDR3 region is CASSLSRYEQYF. The DNA for the CDR3 is TGTGCCAGCAGTTTATCCCGCTACGAGCAGTACTTC.

The chain recombines TRBV27 with TRBJ2-5, with TRBD2 matching over 12 bases. The J call may be in error: the DNA end matches TRBJ2-7 better. The CDR3 sequence is 15 residues long. In germline, CDR1 is MNHEY, CDR2 SMNVEV (reference sequence). This CDR3 is CAGTAWTSGTYEQYF. The CDR3 coding sequence is TGTGCCGGGACAGCCTGGACTAGCGGGACGTACGAGCAGTACTTC.

V gene TRBV19 combines with J gene TRBJ1-2; 8 bases match TRBD1. The CDR3 length is 15 residues. With 7 bases clipped from V and 10 bases from J, the junction kept 17 bases outside the gene matches. Looked up from germline, CDR1 is LNHDA and CDR2 is SQIVND (reference sequence). For the CDR3, the DNA is TGTGCCAGTACCGGAGCCACCACCAGGGGGCGCGACTACACCTTC. Amino acid sequence: CASTGATTRGRDYTF.

The CDR3 loop reads CASSTKKREPYSSTDTQYF. Written as DNA, the CDR3 is TGTGCCAGCAGTACAAAAAAGCGGGAGCCCTACTCTAGCACAGATACGCAGTATTTT. J is TRBJ2-3 and V is TRBV27, with 8 bases aligning to TRBD2. The germline gives CDR1 MNHEY, CDR2 SMNVEV (reference sequence). The V gene end was trimmed by 5 bases and the J gene end by 0 bases; junction bases not matched to a gene: 16. The CDR3 has 19 amino acids.

The chain recombines TRBV5-1 with TRBJ2-6; 11 bases match TRBD1. This CDR3 is built from 19 residues. Germline assignment: CDR1 SGHRS and CDR2 YFSETQ. Trimming cost V 3 bases and J 0 bases; bases outside gene matches: 8. The CDR3 DNA is TGCGCCAGCAGCTCCAGGACAGGGGGCTTCCTCTCTGGGGCCAACGTCCTGACTTTC. Translation: CASSSRTGGFLSGANVLTF.

This chain uses TRBV28 with TRBJ2-2, with 7 positions matching TRBD1. CDR3 length equals 15 residues. Germline CDR1 reads MDHEN; CDR2 reads SYDVKM. V was pared by 5 bases and J by 4 bases, with 7 bases of the junction left unmatched. The CDR3 bases are TGTGCCAGCAGTCTCGTCGACAGGGTCACCGGGGAGCTGTTTTTT. Translation gives CASSLVDRVTGELFF.